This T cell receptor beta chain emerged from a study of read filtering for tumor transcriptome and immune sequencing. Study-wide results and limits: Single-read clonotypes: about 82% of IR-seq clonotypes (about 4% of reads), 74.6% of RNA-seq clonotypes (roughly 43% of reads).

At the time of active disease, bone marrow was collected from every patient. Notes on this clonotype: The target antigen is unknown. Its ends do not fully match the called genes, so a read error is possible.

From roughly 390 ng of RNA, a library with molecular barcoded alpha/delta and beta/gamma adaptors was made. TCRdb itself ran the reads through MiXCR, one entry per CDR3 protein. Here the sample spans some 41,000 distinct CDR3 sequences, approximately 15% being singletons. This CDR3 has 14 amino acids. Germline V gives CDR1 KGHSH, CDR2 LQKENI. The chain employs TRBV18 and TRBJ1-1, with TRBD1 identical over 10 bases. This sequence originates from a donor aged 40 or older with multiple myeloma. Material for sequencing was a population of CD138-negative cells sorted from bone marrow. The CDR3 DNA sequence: TGTGCCAGCCCACCACGGGACAGGGGCACTGAAGCTTTCTTT. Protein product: CASPPRDRGTEAFF.